A single sample is the source of the 21 T cell receptor beta chains below, sequenced in a study of cytomegalovirus exposure and HLA in healthy donors. With 60 Vbeta and 13 Jbeta primers, the PCR was carried out. The method was immunoSEQ multiplex PCR; TCRdb's version includes in-frame clones alone and lacks a portion of them. The sample has about 77,000 clones; roughly 74% are singletons. The sequenced sample was PBMCs. The source is a man between 35 and 55 years old in good health and CMV-seronegative.

This clone was recorded a few times. The J gene is TRBJ2-5, the V gene TRBV12-2; TRBD1, the D gene given by the table, was not confirmed from the DNA. TRBV12-2 is assigned pseudogene status. This CDR3 is built from 16 residues. CDR3 nucleotide sequence: TGTGCAAGTCGCTTAGAGGACAGGGCAAAGCGAGAGACCCAGTACTTC. Protein: CASRLEDRAKRETQYF.

The chain couples TRBV28 to TRBJ2-2; possibly TRBD2 for D (5 bases). This CDR3 contains 12 residues. Germline CDR1 is MDHEN and CDR2 is SYDVKM. CDR3 region: CAGLLNTGELFF. CDR3 nucleotide sequence: TGTGCTGGACTGTTGAACACCGGGGAGCTGTTTTTT. The whole variable domain, remainder taken from reference TRBV28 and TRBJ2-2, is DVKVTQSSRYLVKRTGEKVFLECVQDMDHENMFWYRQDPGLGLRLIYFSYDVKMKEKGDIPEGYSVSREKKERFSLILESASTNQTSMYLCAGLLNTGELFFGEGSRLTVL.

This clone was seen a handful of times. The chain carries TRBV6-5 and TRBJ1-1, with TRBD1 matching 7 bases. The CDR3 runs 15 residues. Germline trimming cut 6 bases from V and 1 base from J; bases unmatched to any gene: 8. Germline V gene lookup returns CDR1 MNHEY and CDR2 SVGAGI. The CDR3 DNA sequence: TGTGCCAGCAGACTTATCGGGACAGCGAACACTGAAGCTTTCTTT. As protein: CASRLIGTANTEAFF.

The chain is built from TRBV7-6 and TRBJ2-7; 9 bases are shared with TRBD2. There are 18 residues in the CDR3. CDR1 and CDR2 (germline): SGHVS, FNYEAQ. J gave up 2 bases and V 2 bases, and 13 bases lay outside the gene matches. CDR3 in amino acids: CASSLPRGLGGGAYEQYF. Here the CDR3 DNA reads TGTGCCAGCAGCTTACCCCGGGGTTTGGGCGGGGGGGCCTACGAGCAGTACTTC.

The J gene is TRBJ2-7, the V gene TRBV15; 8 bases align to TRBD1. Germline V gene lookup returns CDR1 LNHNV and CDR2 YYDKDF (reference sequence). The trim removed 5 bases at V and 0 bases at J, leaving 12 bases unmatched. The CDR3 runs 17 residues. The CDR3 sequence: CATSGSSGTGYSYEQYF. Written as DNA, the CDR3 is TGTGCCACCAGCGGAAGTTCCGGGACAGGTTACTCCTACGAGCAGTACTTC.

Concerning this clone: Other DNA sequences from this sample encode an identical CDR3 as well. The J gene is TRBJ1-5, the V gene TRBV9, with D uncertain. The CDR3 is 14 amino acids. Germline V gene sequence: CDR1 SGDLS, CDR2 YYNGEE. V was clipped by 0 bases and J by 2 bases, with 6 bases between them. The CDR3 loop reads CASSVGQGNQPQHF. In DNA form, the CDR3 reads TGTGCCAGCAGCGTAGGGCAAGGCAATCAGCCCCAGCATTTT. Complete variable domain (other parts from reference TRBV9 and TRBJ1-5): DSGVTQTPKHLITATGQRVTLRCSPRSGDLSVYWYQQSLDQGLQFLIQYYNGEERAKGNILERFSAQQFPDLHSELNLSSLELGDSALYFCASSVGQGNQPQHFGDGTRLSIL.

A single count supports this clone. V usage is TRBV18 and J usage is TRBJ2-2; 7 nucleotides line up with TRBD1. There are 15 residues in the CDR3. After removal of 4 bases from V and 2 bases from J, the junction contained 4 bases not matched to a gene. Per germline, CDR1 KGHSH and CDR2 LQKENI. Written as DNA, the CDR3 is TGTGCCAGCTCACTCCGGGACAGCAACACCGGGGAGCTGTTTTTT. Translated, it gives CASSLRDSNTGELFF.

J is TRBJ2-3 and V is TRBV6-4; TRBD2 matches at 12 bases. V trimming: 2 bases; J trimming: 4 bases; junction bases outside the gene matches: 1. The CDR3 is 15 residues long. The germline V gene encodes CDR1 MRHNA and CDR2 SNTAGT. DNA for the CDR3: TGTGCCAGCAGTGACCCTAGCGGGGGGGCAGATACGCAGTATTTT. Protein sequence: CASSDPSGGADTQYF.

This chain uses TRBV6-5 with TRBJ1-2; D call uncertain. The CDR3 has 13 residues. The germline V gene has CDR1 MNHEY and CDR2 SVGAGI. Trimming cost V 5 bases and J 5 bases, with 12 bases left between them. CDR3: CASSEQPRYGYTF. The CDR3 DNA is TGTGCCAGCAGTGAACAGCCGCGATATGGCTACACCTTC.

This clone was recorded only once. The V gene is TRBV9, the J gene TRBJ1-5; D might be TRBD1 (5 bases). This CDR3 is built from 15 residues. V was pared by 4 bases and J by 0 bases, with 11 bases between. Germline V gene data show CDR1 as SGDLS and CDR2 as YYNGEE. The CDR3 DNA reads as TGTGCCAGCAGCTCGGGACTGAATAGCAATCAGCCCCAGCATTTT. Its protein product is CASSSGLNSNQPQHF.

Here the CDR3 DNA reads TGTGCCAGCAGCTTGGCCACAGGGGCACACGGCACTGAAGCTTTCTTT. It is translated as CASSLATGAHGTEAFF. The chain combines TRBV5-4 with TRBJ1-1; 7 nucleotides match TRBD1. The germline CDR1 and CDR2 sequences are SGHNT and YYREEE (reference sequence). This CDR3 contains 16 residues. J lost 4 bases, V lost 0 bases, and 9 bases had no gene match. The variable domain in full, with the rest retrieved from reference TRBV5-4 and TRBJ1-1, is ETGVTQSPTHLIKTRGQQVTLRCSSQSGHNTVSWYQQALGQGPQFIFQYYREEENGRGNFPPRFSGLQFPNYSSELNVNALELDDSALYLCASSLATGAHGTEAFFGQGTRLTVV.

CDR3 DNA sequence: TGTGCCAGCAGCCAAAGGGGCAACAGGGGGAAGACTTACACAGATACGCAGTATTTT. Protein sequence: CASSQRGNRGKTYTDTQYF. This sequence joins TRBV4-2 and TRBJ2-3; 8 bases match TRBD1. The CDR3 totals 19 residues. CDR1 is LGHNA, CDR2 YNFKEQ, per germline. Losses at the gene ends were 2 bases for V and 2 bases for J; bases not matched to a gene: 15.

This chain links TRBV18 with TRBJ1-3; tentatively, D is TRBD1 (6 bases). CDR1 is KGHSH, CDR2 LQKENI, per germline. The V gene lost 3 bases and the J gene lost 0 bases, with 9 bases spanning the gap. The CDR3 sequence is 15 residues long. The CDR3 bases are TGTGCCAGCTCACCCCGACAGGACTCTGGAAACACCATATATTTT. As protein: CASSPRQDSGNTIYF.

Of note for this clone: One end of the junction fails to match germline, which may point to a read error. The genes are TRBV18 and TRBJ1-2; 8 bases match TRBD1. Germline CDR1 KGHSH, CDR2 LQKENI. The CDR3 contains 15 residues. CDR3 protein: CSSSPQTGDLKGYTF. For the CDR3, the DNA is TGTTCCAGCTCACCGCAGACAGGGGACCTCAAAGGCTACACCTTC. The full variable domain, completed using reference TRBV18 and TRBJ1-2, is NAGVMQNPRHLVRRRGQEARLRCSPMKGHSHVYWYRQLPEEGLKFMVYLQKENIIDESGMPKERFSAEFPKEGPSILRIQQVVRGDSAAYFCSSSPQTGDLKGYTFGSGTRLTVV.

The V and J genes are TRBV6-5 and TRBJ2-1; 8 bases are a match to TRBD2. Per the germline V gene, CDR1 is MNHEY and CDR2 is SVGAGI. The CDR3 is made up of 14 amino acids. J lost 9 bases, V lost 0 bases, and 4 bases had no gene match. The CDR3 nucleotides are TGTGCCAGCAGTTACTCGGGACTAGTTGGTGAGCAGTTCTTC. Protein: CASSYSGLVGEQFF.

V usage is TRBV19 and J usage is TRBJ1-4; 8 positions agree with TRBD1. Per germline, CDR1 LNHDA and CDR2 SQIVND (reference sequence). The CDR3 loop spans 17 amino acids. With V trimmed by 4 bases and J by 0 bases, 7 bases remained unmatched. The CDR3 nucleotides are TGTGCCAGTAGTACGGGTCAGGGGGCAGCAACTAATGAAAAACTGTTTTTT. Translated: CASSTGQGAATNEKLFF.

This clone was recorded only once. The V gene is TRBV5-1, the J gene TRBJ2-1, with 9 nucleotides matching TRBD2. The germline gives CDR1 SGHRS, CDR2 YFSETQ. The V segment lost 2 bases and the J segment 2 bases; nucleotides outside the gene matches: 2. The CDR3 length is 15 residues. The CDR3: CASSFSGGPYNEQFF. CDR3 nucleotide sequence: TGCGCCAGCAGCTTTAGCGGGGGCCCCTACAATGAGCAGTTCTTC.

The chain carries TRBV5-1 and TRBJ2-6; TRBD1 is a possible D gene (5 bases). CDR1 is SGHRS and CDR2 is YFSETQ in the germline V gene. The CDR3 is 19 residues long. V was shortened by 5 bases and J by 0 bases, with 21 bases between the two germline ends. Here the CDR3 DNA reads TGCGCCAGCAGTCTGGACCCGGAGACAGCCCTCTCTGGGGCCAACGTCCTGACTTTC. The encoded protein is CASSLDPETALSGANVLTF.

This clone came up once. The chain is built from TRBV6-1 and TRBJ2-5; maybe TRBD1 (5 bases). Per germline, CDR1 MNHNS and CDR2 SASEGT. This CDR3 spans 14 amino acids. Trimming pared 4 bases from V and 4 bases from J, leaving 13 bases between. This CDR3 reads CASSGRVGVETQYF. The CDR3 DNA is TGTGCCAGCAGTGGCAGGGTAGGGGTAGAGACCCAGTACTTC.

The chain is built from TRBV18 and TRBJ2-7, with D hard to call. CDR3 size: 16 residues. The V gene's germline CDR1 is KGHSH and CDR2 LQKENI. Trimming stripped 3 bases from V and 5 bases from J, with 20 bases between. In DNA, the CDR3 is TGTGCCAGCTCACCTTCAGGCCCTGAAAGACGAGACGAGCAGTACTTC. Amino acids: CASSPSGPERRDEQYF. Full variable domain (rest looked up from reference TRBV18 and TRBJ2-7): NAGVMQNPRHLVRRRGQEARLRCSPMKGHSHVYWYRQLPEEGLKFMVYLQKENIIDESGMPKERFSAEFPKEGPSILRIQQVVRGDSAAYFCASSPSGPERRDEQYFGPGTRLTVT.

The chain uses TRBV19 and TRBJ1-1; D not certain. V was clipped by 3 bases and J by 0 bases, with 8 bases between them. The CDR3 extends over 14 amino acids. CDR1 and CDR2 from the germline V gene are LNHDA and SQIVND (reference sequence). For the CDR3, the DNA is TGTGCCAGTAGTATCGGACTGATGAACACTGAAGCTTTCTTT. This gives the protein CASSIGLMNTEAFF.